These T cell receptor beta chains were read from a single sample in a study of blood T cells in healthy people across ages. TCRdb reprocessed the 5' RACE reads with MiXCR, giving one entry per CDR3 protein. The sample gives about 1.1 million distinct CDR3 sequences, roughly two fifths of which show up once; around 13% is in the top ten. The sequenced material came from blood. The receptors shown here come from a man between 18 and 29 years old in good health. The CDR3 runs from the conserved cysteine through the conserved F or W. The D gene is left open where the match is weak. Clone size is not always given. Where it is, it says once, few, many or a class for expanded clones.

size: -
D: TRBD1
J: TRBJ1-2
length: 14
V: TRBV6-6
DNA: TGTGCCAGCAGTTATGACAGGGGATCTGACGGCTACACCTTC
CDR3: CASSYDRGSDGYTF

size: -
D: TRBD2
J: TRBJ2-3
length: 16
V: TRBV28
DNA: TGTGCCAGCATTAACCGGACTAGCGGGGGTGGGTATACGCAGTATTTT
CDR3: CASINRTSGGGYTQYF

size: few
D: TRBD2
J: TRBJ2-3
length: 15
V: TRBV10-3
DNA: TGTGCCATCAGTGGAAGCGGGGGAGGCACAGATACGCAGTATTTT
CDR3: CAISGSGGGTDTQYF

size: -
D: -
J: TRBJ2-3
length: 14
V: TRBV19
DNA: TGTGCCAGTAGTATCCAGCCTAGCACAGATACGCAGTATTTT
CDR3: CASSIQPSTDTQYF

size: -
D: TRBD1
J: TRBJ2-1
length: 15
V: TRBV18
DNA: TGTGCCAGCTCACCAAACAGGGGGCTGAACAATGAGCAGTTCTTC
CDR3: CASSPNRGLNNEQFF

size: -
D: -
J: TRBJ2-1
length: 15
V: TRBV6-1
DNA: TGTGCCAGCAGTGAACGTGATGGATCCTACAATGAGCAGTTCTTC
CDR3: CASSERDGSYNEQFF

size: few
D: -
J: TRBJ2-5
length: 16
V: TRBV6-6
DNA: TGTGCCAGCAGTTTCCCCTCTCAGGGGGGAATAGAGACCCAGTACTTC
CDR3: CASSFPSQGGIETQYF

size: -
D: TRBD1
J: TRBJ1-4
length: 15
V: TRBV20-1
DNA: TGCAGTGCTACGGACAGGGGACTTACTAATGAAAAACTGTTTTTT
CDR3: CSATDRGLTNEKLFF

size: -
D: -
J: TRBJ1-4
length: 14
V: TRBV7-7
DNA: TGTGCCAGCAGCGCGACCGGGACTAATGAAAAACTGTTTTTT
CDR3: CASSATGTNEKLFF

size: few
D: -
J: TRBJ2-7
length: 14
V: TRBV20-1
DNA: TGCAGTGCTAGAGAAGGACGTAGCGACTACGAGCAGTACTTC
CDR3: CSAREGRSDYEQYF

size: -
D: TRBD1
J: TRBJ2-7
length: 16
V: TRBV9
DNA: TGTGCCAGCAGCGTAGGACCGGGACAGGGGTTCAACGAGCAGTACTTC
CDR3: CASSVGPGQGFNEQYF

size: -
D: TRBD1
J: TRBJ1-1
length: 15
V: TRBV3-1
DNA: TGTGCCAGCAGCCCTCCCACAGGGGAGGACACTGAAGCTTTCTTT
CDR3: CASSPPTGEDTEAFF

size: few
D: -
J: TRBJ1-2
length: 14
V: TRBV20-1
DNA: TGCAGTGCCCCCCGTGGTAAGGCCAAGGATGGCTACACCTTC
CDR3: CSAPRGKAKDGYTF

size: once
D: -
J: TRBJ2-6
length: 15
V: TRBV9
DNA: TGTGCCAGCAGCGTAGGGGTCTCCGGGGCCAACGTCCTGACTTTC
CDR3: CASSVGVSGANVLTF

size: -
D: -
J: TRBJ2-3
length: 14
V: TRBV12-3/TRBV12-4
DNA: TGTGCCAACACCAACCGGGCCGCCCCAAATACGCAGTATTTT
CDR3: CANTNRAAPNTQYF

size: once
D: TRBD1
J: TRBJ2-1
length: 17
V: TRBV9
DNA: TGTGCCAGCAGCGTAGAGGTCGGGACAGGGGACTACAATGAGCAGTTCTTC
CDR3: CASSVEVGTGDYNEQFF

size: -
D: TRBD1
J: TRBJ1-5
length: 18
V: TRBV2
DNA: TGTGCCAGCAGTGACCCGGGACAGCCCTCGCCCTTCCATCAGCCCCAGCATTTT
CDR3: CASSDPGQPSPFHQPQHF

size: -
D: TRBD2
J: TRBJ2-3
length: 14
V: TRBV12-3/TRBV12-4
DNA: TGTGCCAGCAGTCGAGCGGGGGGCAGAGATACGCAGTATTTT
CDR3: CASSRAGGRDTQYF

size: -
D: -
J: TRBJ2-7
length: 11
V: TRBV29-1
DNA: TGCAGCGTTGAAGCCAGTTACGAGCAGTACTTC
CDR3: CSVEASYEQYF

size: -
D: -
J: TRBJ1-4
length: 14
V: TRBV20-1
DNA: TGCAGTGCCCCGTCGGGGGCCGGTAATGAAAAACTGTTTTTT
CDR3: CSAPSGAGNEKLFF

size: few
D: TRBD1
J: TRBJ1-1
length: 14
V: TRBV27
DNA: TGTGCCAGCCGTCAGACAGGGTGGGGCACTGAAGCTTTCTTT
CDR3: CASRQTGWGTEAFF

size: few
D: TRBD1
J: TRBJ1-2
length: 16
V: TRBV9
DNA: TGTGCCAGCAGCGTCAGGGGGACACAGGTGGACTATGGCTACACCTTC
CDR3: CASSVRGTQVDYGYTF

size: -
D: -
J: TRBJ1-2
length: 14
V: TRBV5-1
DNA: TGCGCCAGCAGCTTGGATCGGGGGACCGGTGACTACACCTTC
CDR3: CASSLDRGTGDYTF

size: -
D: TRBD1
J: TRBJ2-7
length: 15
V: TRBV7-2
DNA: TGTGCCAGCAGCTCAGAGGACAGGAACTCCTACGAGCAGTACTTC
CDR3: CASSSEDRNSYEQYF

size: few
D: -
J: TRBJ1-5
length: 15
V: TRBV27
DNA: TGTGCCAGCAGCCAGATACAGGGAAACAATCAGCCCCAGCATTTT
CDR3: CASSQIQGNNQPQHF

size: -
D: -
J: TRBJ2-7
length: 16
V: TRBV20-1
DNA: TGCAGTGCTAGAATTGTGGCGGGGGCCCCCTACAATGAGCAGTACTTC
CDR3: CSARIVAGAPYNEQYF

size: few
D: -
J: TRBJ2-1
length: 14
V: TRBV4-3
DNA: TGCGCCAGCAGCCAAGACCACAGTTACAATGAGCAGTTCTTC
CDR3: CASSQDHSYNEQFF

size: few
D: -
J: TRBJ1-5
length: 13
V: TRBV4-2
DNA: TGTGCCAGCAGCCAAGAGGTGGGTCAGCCCCAGCATTTT
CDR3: CASSQEVGQPQHF